The clone carrying this T cell receptor beta chain occurred many times. This entry belongs to a study of T cells in Graves' hyperthyroidism and ophthalmopathy. Each patient was aged 18 to 65 and had newly diagnosed hyperthyroidism of under 2 months' duration. Diagnoses used clinical symptoms, serum thyroxine and TRAb, thyroid ultrasound and orbital computed tomography. RNA transcripts yielded amplified TCR beta CDR3 regions. TCR CDR3 regions were first amplified by RT-PCR with HTBI primers. TCRdb passed the multiplex PCR reads through MiXCR, listing each CDR3 protein once. Altogether some 740,000 distinct CDR3 sequences are present, around 13% being singletons, with the ten largest covering roughly a tenth. Trimming removed 2 bases at V and 1 base at J, with 7 bases between. Germline CDR1 reads SGHTA; CDR2 reads FQGTGA. This CDR3 spans 14 amino acids.

The TCR sequence derives from a woman aged 18-35 years with Graves' hyperthyroidism. Sequences were obtained from blood. The chain is built from TRBV7-3 and TRBJ2-3; no clear D. In DNA form, the CDR3 reads TGTGCCAGCAGCTTACGCGGCGGCACAGATACGCAGTATTTT. It codes for CASSLRGGTDTQYF.